Following are 5 T cell receptor beta chains from one sample sequenced in a study of T-cell reconstitution after alpha-beta-depleted transplantation in children. The authors prepared the TCRbeta library with unique molecular identifiers. TCRdb passed the PCR reads through MiXCR, listing each CDR3 protein once. There are about 610,000 distinct CDR3 sequences in the sample; roughly 10% occur only once, and less than 5% lies in the top ten. The specimen was PBMCs from the stem cell graft donor, collected from the stem cell graft. These TCRs come from a human donor who donated a stem cell graft to a child with acute myeloid leukemia.

This clonotype was recorded a few times. This chain links TRBV2 with TRBJ2-3, with 7 positions matching TRBD2. CDR1 and CDR2 from the germline V gene are SNHLY and FYNNEI. The CDR3 runs 15 residues. After removal of 6 bases from V and 0 bases from J, the junction contained 6 bases not matched to a gene. DNA for the CDR3: TGTGCCAGCAGACCCCACGGGAGGAGCACAGATACGCAGTATTTT. This encodes CASRPHGRSTDTQYF.

The rearrangement uses TRBV2 and TRBJ2-1; no firm D call. CDR1 and CDR2 (germline): SNHLY, FYNNEI. Between the trimmed V and J ends, which lost 5 bases and 14 bases, there was a span of 19 bases. This CDR3 has 13 residues. The CDR3 loop reads CASSPYGRTPEFF. CDR3 coding DNA: TGTGCCAGCAGTCCCTATGGTCGGACCCCGGAGTTCTTC.

The chain couples TRBV10-3 to TRBJ2-4; no firm D call. Germline V gives CDR1 ENHRY, CDR2 SYGVKD. The CDR3 loop spans 13 amino acids. V dropped 7 bases and J dropped 3 bases, with 10 bases sitting between them. CDR3 protein: CAIKTENKNIQYF. The CDR3 region has the DNA TGTGCCATCAAAACAGAAAACAAAAACATTCAGTACTTC.

This clonotype showed up just a few times. V usage is TRBV4-2 and J usage is TRBJ2-1; the D gene is possibly TRBD2 (5 bases). The V and J ends lost 6 bases and 4 bases respectively, with 16 bases between them. The germline CDR1 and CDR2 sequences are LGHNA and YNFKEQ. The CDR3 has 15 amino acids. The CDR3 sequence is CASRRGAEGYNEQFF. CDR3 DNA: TGTGCCAGCAGGAGAGGAGCGGAAGGATACAATGAGCAGTTCTTC.

This clonotype came up many times. The V gene is TRBV15, the J gene TRBJ2-5; TRBD2 might be the D (5 bases). The germline V gene encodes CDR1 LNHNV and CDR2 YYDKDF (reference sequence). This CDR3 comprises 14 residues. Between the trimmed V and J ends, which lost 4 bases and 4 bases, there was a span of 13 bases. This CDR3 is CATSISSVLETQYF. The DNA for the CDR3 is TGTGCCACCAGCATCAGTAGCGTACTAGAGACCCAGTACTTC.